The T cell receptor (beta chain) under discussion was sequenced for a study of blood T cell repertoires in COVID-19. The wider study: COVID-19 samples, acute and convalescent, were from the United States, Italy and Spain. PBMCs, B-cell-depleted T cells, or T cells were the source of the cDNA or gDNA that made up the material.

As handled by the study authors: Reference gene primer amplification gave nucleated cell count estimates. Sequenced by immunoSEQ multiplex PCR; TCRdb stores in-frame clones only, minus some. V and J calls and clone size are as listed in that table; D and trimming were resolved from the DNA. The sample holds around 200,000 clones, around 84% seen once. Per germline, CDR1 SGHAT and CDR2 FQNNGV. V dropped 7 bases and J dropped 1; count of bases not matched to a gene: 9. The CDR3 extends over 15 amino acids. This sequence originates from a man in his forties with active or convalescent COVID-19. The sequencing sample was made of peripheral blood. The rearrangement joins TRBV11-2 to TRBJ1-1; 7 bases are shared with TRBD1. In nucleotides, the CDR3 is TGTGCCAGCACCTACACGACAGGGTCGAACACTGAAGCTTTCTTT. Amino acid sequence: CASTYTTGSNTEAFF.